A selection of T cell receptor beta chains follows, all from one sample in a study of beta chain features in type 1 diabetes. This table comes from immunoSEQ multiplex PCR, and its TCRdb copy is limited to in-frame clones, with some not included. The sample has some 15,000 clones, less than 50% seen once. The specimen sequenced was stem cell memory CD4+ T cells from blood. These receptors originate from a woman between 40 and 55 years old in good health. The CDR3 runs from the conserved cysteine through the conserved F or W. A D gene is named only where the DNA matches it firmly. Size tells how often a clone was seen (once, few, many) or the class of an expanded clone, and some rows leave it out.

v_gene	d_gene	j_gene	abundance	len	CDR3nt	CDR3aa
TRBV9	TRBD2	TRBJ2-3	few	16	TGTGCCAGCAGCGCTCTAGCGGGGGTTAGCACAGATACGCAGTATTTT	CASSALAGVSTDTQYF
TRBV7-6	TRBD2	TRBJ2-1	-	13	TGTGCCAGCAGCTTAGCGAGCGGGGTGGAGCAGTTCTTC	CASSLASGVEQFF
TRBV9	TRBD2	TRBJ2-1	few	16	TGTGCCAGCAGCGTAGACCTAGCGGGCATCTTAAATGAGCAGTTCTTC	CASSVDLAGILNEQFF
TRBV30	TRBD1	TRBJ1-2	-	10	TGTGCCGGGACAGTTTTCGGCTACACCTTC	CAGTVFGYTF
TRBV5-1	TRBD1	TRBJ2-7	-	15	TGCGCCAGCAGCTCGGAGGGCAGGGGGCTGATTGAGCAGTACTTC	CASSSEGRGLIEQYF
TRBV10-3	TRBD2	TRBJ2-7	-	16	TGTGCCATCAGTGGGGACCCGGGAGGAGACTACTACGAGCAGTACTTC	CAISGDPGGDYYEQYF
TRBV10-1	TRBD1	TRBJ1-1	-	14	TGCGCCAGCACTCCCGGACAGGGTGGCACTGAAGCTTTCTTT	CASTPGQGGTEAFF
TRBV7-8	TRBD2	TRBJ2-7	few	16	TGTGCCAGCAGCTTCCCCCGGACTAGCGGGTTCTACGAGCAGTACTTC	CASSFPRTSGFYEQYF
TRBV7-9	TRBD2	TRBJ2-5	-	16	TGTGCCAGCAGCTTAGCCGGGCGGGGGGCCCAAGAGACCCAGTACTTC	CASSLAGRGAQETQYF
TRBV11-3	TRBD1	TRBJ2-1	-	14	TGTGCCAGCAGCTCCCGGACAGGGGACACCGAGCAGTTCTTC	CASSSRTGDTEQFF
TRBV11-2	-	TRBJ2-1	-	11	TGTGCCAGCAGCTTGGCCCTTGAGCAGTTCTTC	CASSLALEQFF
TRBV10-3	TRBD2	TRBJ2-7	-	14	TGTGCCATCAGTGGGACTAGTTCTAACTACGAGCAGTACTTC	CAISGTSSNYEQYF
TRBV5-4	TRBD1	TRBJ1-2	-	15	TGTGCCAGCAGCCCAGCCCCTGGACAGGTCTATGGCTACACCTTC	CASSPAPGQVYGYTF
TRBV19	-	TRBJ1-2	-	14	TGTGCCAGTAGTTCCCGGACAGAGATCTATGGCTACACCTTC	CASSSRTEIYGYTF
TRBV11-2	TRBD1	TRBJ2-7	-	15	TGTGCCAGCAGCTCTTACAGGGGCGCGATCTACGAGCAGTACTTC	CASSSYRGAIYEQYF
TRBV19	-	TRBJ1-5	-	14	TGTGCCAGTAGTATAGGGAGGGTTGGTCAGCCCCAGCATTTT	CASSIGRVGQPQHF
TRBV5-6	TRBD1	TRBJ2-7	once	15	TGTGCCAGCAGCTTGGAAGGACAGGGGGGTTACGAGCAGTACTTC	CASSLEGQGGYEQYF
TRBV7-8	-	TRBJ2-5	-	13	TGTGCCAGCAGCCCACAAGTTCAAGAGACCCAGTACTTC	CASSPQVQETQYF
TRBV6-1	-	TRBJ1-2	-	17	TGTGCCAGCAGTGAAGATCAGGCCTCACCAAGGCGCTATGGCTACACCTTC	CASSEDQASPRRYGYTF
TRBV7-2	TRBD1	TRBJ2-1	once	16	TGTGCCAGCAGCTTAGCTGGACAGGGGGCTTACAATGAGCAGTTCTTC	CASSLAGQGAYNEQFF
TRBV5-1	TRBD1	TRBJ1-2	-	18	TGCGCCAGCAGCTCCGGACAGGACAGTCCCAAAGCTAACTATGGCTACACCTTC	CASSSGQDSPKANYGYTF
TRBV19	TRBD1	TRBJ1-2	few	15	TGTGCCAGCCAAAAACTTACAGGGGATAACTATGGCTACACCTTC	CASQKLTGDNYGYTF
TRBV6-1	-	TRBJ1-1	-	13	TGTGCCAGCAGTCGAGGGCTGAACACTGAAGCTTTCTTT	CASSRGLNTEAFF
TRBV14	-	TRBJ1-4	-	13	TGTGCCAGCGCACGCGGGTACGGCGAAAAACTGTTTTTT	CASARGYGEKLFF
TRBV28	-	TRBJ2-2	-	15	TGTGCCAGCAGTTTACAGGGTTCGAACACCGGGGAGCTGTTTTTT	CASSLQGSNTGELFF
TRBV7-2	TRBD1	TRBJ1-5	-	17	TGTGCCAGCAGCTTAGGCAGGGGGAGTGGTGGCAATCAGCCCCAGCATTTT	CASSLGRGSGGNQPQHF
TRBV7-2	-	TRBJ2-6	-	14	TGTGCCAGCAGCTTAGTCATCGGGGCCAACGTCCTGACTTTC	CASSLVIGANVLTF
TRBV11-2	-	TRBJ1-2	few	15	TGTGCCAGCAGCCGCATGACGGGCAGGGACTATGGCTACACCTTC	CASSRMTGRDYGYTF
TRBV11-2	TRBD1	TRBJ2-7	-	15	TGTGCCAGCAGCTCATTAACGGGACAGGCCTACGAGCAGTACTTC	CASSSLTGQAYEQYF
TRBV7-9	TRBD2	TRBJ2-7	-	14	TGTGCCAGCAGCTTAGAAGCGGGGGGTTACGAGCAGTACTTC	CASSLEAGGYEQYF
TRBV7-2	-	TRBJ2-2	-	11	TGTGCCAGCAGCCCGTCCGGGGAGCTGTTTTTT	CASSPSGELFF
TRBV7-2	TRBD1	TRBJ1-2	-	14	TGTGCCAGCAGCAAGGGGATAACAGGGGATGGCTACACCTTC	CASSKGITGDGYTF
TRBV18	-	TRBJ1-6	medium-sized	15	TGTGCCAGCTCACCACCTGGGGGCCGGGGATCACCCCTCCACTTT	CASSPPGGRGSPLHF
TRBV9	-	TRBJ1-6	-	15	TGTGCCAGCAGCGTAGCGCAGGGCTTTCACTCACCCCTCCACTTT	CASSVAQGFHSPLHF
TRBV4-1	-	TRBJ2-7	few	14	TGCGCCAGCAGCCAAAAGTGGCCGATGGACGAGCAGTACTTC	CASSQKWPMDEQYF
TRBV28	-	TRBJ2-3	few	15	TGTGCCAGCAGTTCCCCCGGGACTTCCACAGATACGCAGTATTTT	CASSSPGTSTDTQYF
TRBV5-1	-	TRBJ2-5	few	15	TGCGCCAGCAGCCCCGTTGTAGGGGACCAAGAGACCCAGTACTTC	CASSPVVGDQETQYF
TRBV7-2	-	TRBJ2-3	few	13	TGTGCCAGCAGCTTACCCATTTCCGATACGCAGTATTTT	CASSLPISDTQYF
TRBV28	-	TRBJ1-1	few	13	TGTGCCAGCAGCCCCGGGTCGCGGGCTGAAGCTTTCTTT	CASSPGSRAEAFF
TRBV4-1	TRBD1	TRBJ1-1	-	15	TGCGCCAGCAGCCAAGAGGGAACAGGGGGAACTGAAGCTTTCTTT	CASSQEGTGGTEAFF
TRBV27	-	TRBJ1-5	-	14	TGTGCCAGCAGTCAGACCTATAGGAGCGGGGCCCAGCATTTT	CASSQTYRSGAQHF
TRBV10-3	-	TRBJ2-2	-	14	TGTGCCATCAGGTCCGAACAGGGGAGGGGGGAGCTGTTTTTT	CAIRSEQGRGELFF
TRBV5-1	TRBD1	TRBJ1-6	-	14	TGCGCCAGCAGAGGGGACAGGGTTGATTCACCCCTCCACTTT	CASRGDRVDSPLHF
TRBV7-8	TRBD2	TRBJ2-1	few	18	TGTGCCAGCAGCCTCCGGTTCGGGACTAGCGGGGGGGCAATTGAGCAGTTCTTC	CASSLRFGTSGGAIEQFF
TRBV19	-	TRBJ1-1	few	16	TGTGCCAGTAGTACCTTTTCCGGGGGGGCGAACACTGAAGCTTTCTTT	CASSTFSGGANTEAFF
TRBV29-1	-	TRBJ2-2	few	13	TGCAGCGTATCGTTGGTCAGGACCGGGGAGCTGTTTTTT	CSVSLVRTGELFF
TRBV21-1	-	TRBJ1-3	few	16	TGTGCCAGCAACAGGGTCCGTTCGACAGGGGGAAACACCATATATTTT	CASNRVRSTGGNTIYF
TRBV29-1	-	TRBJ1-2	-	13	TGCAGCGTTGGGGGGGGGAGCGGGCATGGCTACACCTTC	CSVGGGSGHGYTF
TRBV28	TRBD2	TRBJ2-7	once	16	TGTGCCAGCAGCTCTCTCTATCGGGGGGGGACCTACGAGCAGTACTTC	CASSSLYRGGTYEQYF
TRBV27	TRBD1	TRBJ2-1	-	15	TGTGCCAGCAGCTCAGGGGGCTGGAGGTACAATGAGCAGTTCTTC	CASSSGGWRYNEQFF
TRBV7-2	-	TRBJ1-5	-	14	TGTGCCAGCAGCTTATTGCGAGAGAATCAGCCCCAGCATTTT	CASSLLRENQPQHF
TRBV27	-	TRBJ2-3	-	13	TGTGCCAGCAGTTTCCCAGGCACAGATACGCAGTATTTT	CASSFPGTDTQYF
TRBV7-9	-	TRBJ1-1	few	15	TGTGCCAGCAGCCCACGGGGAAATATGGGCACTGAAGCTTTCTTT	CASSPRGNMGTEAFF